One and the same sample provided the 12 T cell receptor beta chains below, sequenced in a study of Graves' ophthalmopathy and Graves' hyperthyroidism. RNA transcripts provided the template for amplifying TCR beta CDR3 regions. The library came from an HTBI-primed first-round RT-PCR and a second-round multiplex PCR. TCRdb ran MiXCR on the multiplex PCR reads and lists one entry per CDR3 protein. The table has 660,000 or so distinct CDR3 sequences, about 40% seen once. Sequencing used peripheral blood. The origin of the receptors is an adult man with Graves' ophthalmopathy.

V gene TRBV6-1 combines with J gene TRBJ1-5; 7 bases fit TRBD1. The length of the CDR3 is 16 residues. Germline lookup yields CDR1 MNHNS and CDR2 SASEGT. The trim removed 6 bases at V and 2 bases at J, leaving 10 bases unmatched. CDR3 in amino acids: CASSTGDVVGNQPQHF. CDR3 DNA sequence: TGTGCCAGCAGCACAGGGGACGTAGTGGGCAATCAGCCCCAGCATTTT.

This clonotype was counted ten times or more. The rearrangement links TRBV10-3 to TRBJ2-7; no reliable D call. The V and J ends lost 4 bases and 4 bases respectively, with 8 bases between them. The CDR3 runs 12 residues. Germline V CDR1 and CDR2: ENHRY, SYGVKD. CDR3 coding DNA: TGTGCCATCAGTGCCGAGGAGTACGAGCAGTACTTC. Translation gives CAISAEEYEQYF.

To note about this clonotype: A much larger clonotype is one base distant, so this may be a read error. The V and J genes are TRBV7-2 and TRBJ1-5; 10 bases align to TRBD1. The CDR3 extends over 15 amino acids. Per germline, CDR1 SGHTA and CDR2 FQGNSA. The DNA of the CDR3 is TGTCCCAGCAGCTTGCCCGGGACAGGGGAACAGCCCCAGCATTTT. Its translation is CPSSLPGTGEQPQHF.

J is TRBJ2-5 and V is TRBV7-3; 9 nucleotides align to TRBD1. V shed 1 base and J 5 bases; nucleotides not matched to a gene: 8. The CDR3 is 16 amino acids. Germline CDR1 SGHTA, CDR2 FQGTGA. In DNA, the CDR3 is TGTGCCAGCAGCTTAATCGGGACAGGGAGTTGGGAGACCCAGTACTTC. Translation: CASSLIGTGSWETQYF.

The chain recombines TRBV9 with TRBJ1-3; 7 nucleotides match TRBD1. The junction had 3 bases not matched to a gene; V was cut back by 3 bases and J by 3 bases. CDR3 length equals 14 residues. Germline lookup yields CDR1 SGDLS and CDR2 YYNGEE. The CDR3 DNA is TGTGCCAGCAGCGAGACAGGGCTTGGAAACACCATATATTTT. The encoded protein is CASSETGLGNTIYF. Combining the CDR3 with reference TRBV9 and TRBJ1-3 gives the whole variable domain DSGVTQTPKHLITATGQRVTLRCSPRSGDLSVYWYQQSLDQGLQFLIQYYNGEERAKGNILERFSAQQFPDLHSELNLSSLELGDSALYFCASSETGLGNTIYFGEGSWLTVV.

A word on this clonotype: This may come from a read error, since a much larger clone is one base off. The conserved phenylalanine or tryptophan is not found at the CDR3 terminus, so this likely reflects a read error. The chain couples TRBV14 to TRBJ1-1; D is uncertain. Trimming removed 8 bases at V and 4 bases at J, with 14 bases between. Per germline, CDR1 SGHDN and CDR2 FVKESK. The CDR3 sequence is 13 residues long. DNA for the CDR3: TGTGCCAGCCAGCAAACAGTGGGCACTGAAGCTTTCCTT. It specifies CASQQTVGTEAFL.

This clonotype was observed many times. V gene TRBV20-1 combines with J gene TRBJ2-7, with unresolved D. The CDR3 sequence is 16 residues long. Trimming cost V 0 bases and J 0 bases, with 15 bases left between them. Germline values: CDR1 DFQATT, CDR2 SNEGSKA (reference sequence). The CDR3: CSARDLPAGNSYEQYF. In nucleotides, the CDR3 is TGCAGTGCTAGAGATCTCCCCGCAGGCAACTCCTACGAGCAGTACTTC.

This chain uses TRBV7-9 with TRBJ2-5, with D perhaps being TRBD1 or TRBD2 (6 bases each). Trimming stripped 6 bases from V and 2 bases from J, with 10 bases between. The V gene's germline CDR1 is SEHNR and CDR2 FQNEAQ (reference sequence). This CDR3 has 13 residues. CDR3 protein: CASRKGGQETQYF. In DNA form, the CDR3 reads TGTGCCAGCAGAAAAGGGGGGCAAGAGACCCAGTACTTC. Looking up the rest from reference TRBV7-9 and TRBJ2-5 gives the full variable domain: DTGVSQNPRHKITKRGQNVTFRCDPISEHNRLYWYRQTLGQGPEFLTYFQNEAQLEKSRLLSDRFSAERPKGSFSTLEIQRTEQGDSAMYLCASRKGGQETQYFGPGTRLLVL.

In this sample, this clonotype turned up once. The CDR3 bases are TGTGCCAGCAGGTCCGGACGGGCGTTTGGAAACACCATATATTTT. Amino acid sequence: CASRSGRAFGNTIYF. V is TRBV7-9 and J is TRBJ1-3; D unclear. The ends were cut back, 6 bases at V and 3 bases at J, with 15 bases in the middle. This CDR3 has 15 amino acids. Germline-derived CDR1 and CDR2 are SEHNR and FQNEAQ (reference sequence). The whole variable domain, filled in from reference TRBV7-9 and TRBJ1-3, reads DTGVSQNPRHKITKRGQNVTFRCDPISEHNRLYWYRQTLGQGPEFLTYFQNEAQLEKSRLLSDRFSAERPKGSFSTLEIQRTEQGDSAMYLCASRSGRAFGNTIYFGEGSWLTVV.

There are many counts of this clonotype. This chain joins TRBV2 and TRBJ2-7; D remains unclear. This CDR3 region has 11 residues. Germline lookup yields CDR1 SNHLY and CDR2 FYNNEI. Trimming cost V 2 bases and J 7 bases, with 6 bases left between them. CDR3 protein: CASSESWEQYF. CDR3 DNA sequence: TGTGCCAGCAGTGAATCGTGGGAGCAGTACTTC.

This chain uses TRBV4-1 with TRBJ1-3, with D unclear. In germline, CDR1 is MGHRA, CDR2 YSYEKL. V lost 1 base and J 4 bases, leaving 8 bases between the germline ends. The CDR3 totals 14 residues. CDR3 coding DNA: TGCGCCAGCAGCCAAGGGGTTGGAGGAAACACCATATATTTT. The encoded protein is CASSQGVGGNTIYF.

V gene TRBV7-9 combines with J gene TRBJ2-2, with TRBD2 matching over 9 bases. CDR1 SEHNR and CDR2 FQNEAQ come from the germline V gene (reference sequence). CDR3 size: 20 residues. V gave up 6 bases and J gave up 4 bases; unmatched junction bases: 21. The chain's CDR3 is CASRLIVLTAGLAGTGELFF. Here the CDR3 DNA reads TGTGCCAGCAGGTTAATCGTTTTGACCGCGGGACTAGCAGGCACCGGGGAGCTGTTTTTT.